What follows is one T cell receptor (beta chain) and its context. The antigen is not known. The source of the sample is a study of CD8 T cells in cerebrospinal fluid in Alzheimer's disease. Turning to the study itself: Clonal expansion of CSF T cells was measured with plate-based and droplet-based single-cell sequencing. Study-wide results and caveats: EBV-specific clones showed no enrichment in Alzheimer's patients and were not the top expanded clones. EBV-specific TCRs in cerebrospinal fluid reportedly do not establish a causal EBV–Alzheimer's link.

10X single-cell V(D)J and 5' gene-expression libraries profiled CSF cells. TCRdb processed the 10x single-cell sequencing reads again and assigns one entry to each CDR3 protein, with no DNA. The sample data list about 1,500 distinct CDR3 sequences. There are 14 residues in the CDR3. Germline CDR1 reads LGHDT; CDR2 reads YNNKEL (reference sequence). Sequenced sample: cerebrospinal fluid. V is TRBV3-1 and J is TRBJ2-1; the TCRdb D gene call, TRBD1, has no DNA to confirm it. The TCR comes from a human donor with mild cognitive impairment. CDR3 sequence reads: CASSDRNGYNEQFF.